This TCR beta chain was recovered during a study of blood T cell repertoires in COVID-19. The protocol was immunoSEQ multiplex PCR, while the TCRdb copy is restricted to in-frame clones and leaves out a portion. The sample yields 200,000 to 250,000 clones, 70% to 85% seen once. The CDR3 has 14 amino acids. Germline CDR1 is LNHDA and CDR2 is SQIVND (reference sequence). Trimming removed 7 bases from V and 4 bases from J; junction bases left unmatched: 7. Input material: PBMCs or T cells enriched from blood (not recorded which). The source is a woman aged 55-70 years who had recovered from COVID-19. The chain joins TRBV19 to TRBJ1-3; 7 bases are a match to TRBD1. This CDR3 reads CASTNRGVGNTIYF. In DNA form, the CDR3 reads TGTGCCAGTACAAACAGGGGTGTGGGAAACACCATATATTTT.